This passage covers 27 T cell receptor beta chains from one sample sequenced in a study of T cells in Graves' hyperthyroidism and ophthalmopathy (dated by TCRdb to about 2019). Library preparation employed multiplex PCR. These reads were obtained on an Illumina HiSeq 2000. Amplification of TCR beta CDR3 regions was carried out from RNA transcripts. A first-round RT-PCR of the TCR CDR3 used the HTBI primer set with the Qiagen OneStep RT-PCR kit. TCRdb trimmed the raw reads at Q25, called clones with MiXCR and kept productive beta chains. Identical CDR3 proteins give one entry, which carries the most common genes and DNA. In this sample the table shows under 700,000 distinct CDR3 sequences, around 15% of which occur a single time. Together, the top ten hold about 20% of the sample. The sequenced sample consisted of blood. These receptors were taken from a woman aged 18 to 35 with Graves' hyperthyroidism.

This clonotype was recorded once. CDR3 nucleotide sequence: TGTGCCAGCAGTATTTGGCGGGGGGGTTTTATAAATGAGCAGTTCTTC. Amino acid sequence: CASSIWRGGFINEQFF. This chain joins TRBV27 and TRBJ2-1, with 9 bases identical to TRBD2. V dropped 5 bases and J dropped 7; count of bases not matched to a gene: 12. This CDR3 comprises 16 residues. Germline V CDR1 and CDR2: MNHEY, SMNVEV (reference sequence).

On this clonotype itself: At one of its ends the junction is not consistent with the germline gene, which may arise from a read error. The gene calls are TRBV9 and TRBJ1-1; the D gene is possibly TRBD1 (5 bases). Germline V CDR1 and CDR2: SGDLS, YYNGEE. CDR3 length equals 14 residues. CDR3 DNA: TGTCCCAGCAGCACCGACGGGACGGTGACTGAAGCTTTCTTT. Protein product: CPSSTDGTVTEAFF.

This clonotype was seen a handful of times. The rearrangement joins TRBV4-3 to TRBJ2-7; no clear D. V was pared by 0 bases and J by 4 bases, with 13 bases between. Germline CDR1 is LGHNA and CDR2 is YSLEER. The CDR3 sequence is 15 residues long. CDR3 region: CASSQDSAGVYEQYF. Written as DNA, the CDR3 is TGCGCCAGCAGCCAAGATTCGGCAGGAGTATACGAGCAGTACTTC.

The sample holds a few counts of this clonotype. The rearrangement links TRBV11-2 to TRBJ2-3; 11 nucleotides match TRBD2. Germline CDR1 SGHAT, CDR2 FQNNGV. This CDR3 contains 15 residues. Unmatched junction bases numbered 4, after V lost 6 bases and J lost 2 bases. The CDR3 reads CASSSTSGDTDTQYF. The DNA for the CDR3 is TGTGCCAGCAGTTCGACTAGCGGGGACACAGATACGCAGTATTTT. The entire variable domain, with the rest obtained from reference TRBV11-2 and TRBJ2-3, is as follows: EAGVAQSPRYKIIEKRQSVAFWCNPISGHATLYWYQQILGQGPKLLIQFQNNGVVDDSQLPKDRFSAERLKGVDSTLKIQPAKLEDSAVYLCASSSTSGDTDTQYFGPGTRLTVL.

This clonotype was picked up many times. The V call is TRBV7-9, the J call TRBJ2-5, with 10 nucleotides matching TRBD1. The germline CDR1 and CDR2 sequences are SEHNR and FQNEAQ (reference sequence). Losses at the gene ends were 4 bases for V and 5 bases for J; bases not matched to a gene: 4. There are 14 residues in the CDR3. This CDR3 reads CASSSRQGAETQYF. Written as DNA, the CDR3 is TGTGCCAGCAGCTCAAGACAGGGGGCGGAGACCCAGTACTTC.

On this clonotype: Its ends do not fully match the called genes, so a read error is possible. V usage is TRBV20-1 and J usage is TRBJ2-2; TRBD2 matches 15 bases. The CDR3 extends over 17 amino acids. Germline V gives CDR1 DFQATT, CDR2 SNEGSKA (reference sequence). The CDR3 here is CGASRTSGGANTGELFF. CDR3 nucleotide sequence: TGCGGTGCCTCCCGGACTAGCGGGGGGGCCAACACCGGGGAGCTGTTTTTT.

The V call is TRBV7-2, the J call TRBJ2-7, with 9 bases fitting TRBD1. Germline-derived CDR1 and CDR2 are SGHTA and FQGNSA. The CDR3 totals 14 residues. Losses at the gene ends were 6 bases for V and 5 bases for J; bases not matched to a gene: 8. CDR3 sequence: CASSPGTGHHEQYF. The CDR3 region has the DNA TGTGCCAGCAGTCCGGGGACAGGGCACCACGAGCAGTACTTC.

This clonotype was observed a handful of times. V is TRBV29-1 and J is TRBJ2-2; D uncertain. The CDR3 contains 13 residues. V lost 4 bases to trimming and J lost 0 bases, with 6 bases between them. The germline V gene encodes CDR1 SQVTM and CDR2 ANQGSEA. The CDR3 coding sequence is TGCAGCGTTGGTCTTTCGAACACCGGGGAGCTGTTTTTT. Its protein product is CSVGLSNTGELFF.

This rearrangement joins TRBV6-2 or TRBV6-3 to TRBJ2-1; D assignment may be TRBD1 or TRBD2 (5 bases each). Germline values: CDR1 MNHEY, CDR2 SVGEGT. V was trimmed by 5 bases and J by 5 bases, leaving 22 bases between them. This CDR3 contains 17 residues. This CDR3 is CASSRGPLEVGDNEQFF. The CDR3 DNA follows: TGTGCCAGCAGTAGGGGACCCTTGGAGGTGGGGGACAATGAGCAGTTCTTC.

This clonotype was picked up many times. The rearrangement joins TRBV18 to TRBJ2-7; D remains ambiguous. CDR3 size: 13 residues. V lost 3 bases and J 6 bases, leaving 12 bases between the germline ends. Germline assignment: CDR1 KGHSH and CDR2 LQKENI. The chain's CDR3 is CASSPSPTGEQYF. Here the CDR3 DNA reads TGTGCCAGCTCACCCTCCCCGACGGGCGAGCAGTACTTC.

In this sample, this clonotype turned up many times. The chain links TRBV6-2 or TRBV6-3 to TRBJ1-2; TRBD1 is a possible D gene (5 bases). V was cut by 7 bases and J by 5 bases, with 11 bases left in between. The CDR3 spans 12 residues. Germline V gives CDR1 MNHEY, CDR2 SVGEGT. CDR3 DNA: TGTGCCAGCAAACCTTCAGGGTATGGCTACACCTTC. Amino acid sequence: CASKPSGYGYTF.

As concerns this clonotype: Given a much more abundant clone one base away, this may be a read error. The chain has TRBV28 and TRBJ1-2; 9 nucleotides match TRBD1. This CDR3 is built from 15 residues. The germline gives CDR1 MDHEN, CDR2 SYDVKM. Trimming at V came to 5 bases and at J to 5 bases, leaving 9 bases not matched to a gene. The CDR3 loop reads CASSGLTGGYYGYTF. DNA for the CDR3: TGTGCCAGCAGTGGTCTGACAGGGGGGTATTATGGCTACACCTTC.

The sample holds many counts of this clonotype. CDR3 DNA sequence: TGTGCCAGCAGTCACCGGGGGGGGCAGATTTATGGCTACACCTTC. It yields the protein CASSHRGGQIYGYTF. The V and J genes are TRBV27 and TRBJ1-2; tentative D call: TRBD1 (6 bases). The ends were cut back, 5 bases at V and 5 bases at J, with 18 bases in the middle. Germline V CDR1 and CDR2: MNHEY, SMNVEV (reference sequence). This CDR3 is built from 15 residues.

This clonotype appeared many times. The CDR3 reads CASSRTGRGEKLFF. The CDR3 region has the DNA TGTGCCAGCAGTCGGACAGGGAGAGGTGAAAAACTGTTTTTT. This chain links TRBV6-1 with TRBJ1-4, with TRBD1 matching 8 bases. Germline V gene data show CDR1 as MNHNS and CDR2 as SASEGT. The V gene end was trimmed by 5 bases and the J gene end by 7 bases; junction bases not matched to a gene: 6. The CDR3 has 14 amino acids.

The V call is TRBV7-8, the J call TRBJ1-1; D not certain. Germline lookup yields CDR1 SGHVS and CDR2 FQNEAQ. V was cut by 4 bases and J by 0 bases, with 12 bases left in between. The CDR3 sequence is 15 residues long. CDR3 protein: CASSSTATMNTEAFF. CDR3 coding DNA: TGTGCCAGCAGCTCGACGGCTACAATGAACACTGAAGCTTTCTTT.

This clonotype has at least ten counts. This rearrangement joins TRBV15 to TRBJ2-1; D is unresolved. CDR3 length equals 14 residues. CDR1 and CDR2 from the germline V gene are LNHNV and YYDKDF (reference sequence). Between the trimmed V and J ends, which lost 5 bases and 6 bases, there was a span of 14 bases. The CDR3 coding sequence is TGTGCCACCAGCTTAACCCCAGAAGTCAATGAGCAGTTCTTC. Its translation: CATSLTPEVNEQFF.

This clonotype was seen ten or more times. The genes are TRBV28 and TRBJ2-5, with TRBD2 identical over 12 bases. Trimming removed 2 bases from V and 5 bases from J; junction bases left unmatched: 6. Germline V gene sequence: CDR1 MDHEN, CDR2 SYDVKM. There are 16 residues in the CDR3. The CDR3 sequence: CASSLPSGRAWETQYF. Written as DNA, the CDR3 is TGTGCCAGCAGTTTACCTAGCGGGAGGGCCTGGGAGACCCAGTACTTC.

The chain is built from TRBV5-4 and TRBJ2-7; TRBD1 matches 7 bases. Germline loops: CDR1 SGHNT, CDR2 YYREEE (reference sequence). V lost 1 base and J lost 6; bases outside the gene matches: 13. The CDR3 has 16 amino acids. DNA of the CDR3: TGTGCCAGCAGCTTGTCTCCGGGACAGTCCCTCCCCGAGCAGTACTTC. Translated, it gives CASSLSPGQSLPEQYF. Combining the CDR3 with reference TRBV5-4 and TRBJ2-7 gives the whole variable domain ETGVTQSPTHLIKTRGQQVTLRCSSQSGHNTVSWYQQALGQGPQFIFQYYREEENGRGNFPPRFSGLQFPNYSSELNVNALELDDSALYLCASSLSPGQSLPEQYFGPGTRLTVT.

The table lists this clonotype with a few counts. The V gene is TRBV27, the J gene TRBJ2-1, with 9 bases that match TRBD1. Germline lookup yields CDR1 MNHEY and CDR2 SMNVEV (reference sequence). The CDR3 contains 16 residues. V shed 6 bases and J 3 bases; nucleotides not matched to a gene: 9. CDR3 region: CASSPPTGGGYNEQFF. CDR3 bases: TGTGCCAGCAGCCCCCCTACAGGGGGCGGCTACAATGAGCAGTTCTTC.

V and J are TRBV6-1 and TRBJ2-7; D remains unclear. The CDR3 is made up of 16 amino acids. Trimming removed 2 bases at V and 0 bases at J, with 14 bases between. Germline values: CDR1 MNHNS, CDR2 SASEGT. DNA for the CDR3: TGTGCCAGCAGTGAAAAAGGTTTCCGGAGCTCCTACGAGCAGTACTTC. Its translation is CASSEKGFRSSYEQYF.

CDR3 DNA sequence: TGTGCCAGCAGTGTCATTAGCGGGGGAATCACAGATACGCAGTATTTT. It is translated as CASSVISGGITDTQYF. The rearrangement joins TRBV12-3 or TRBV12-4 to TRBJ2-3, with 9 bases that match TRBD2. This CDR3 spans 16 amino acids. Trimming at V came to 5 bases and at J to 2 bases, leaving 8 bases not matched to a gene.

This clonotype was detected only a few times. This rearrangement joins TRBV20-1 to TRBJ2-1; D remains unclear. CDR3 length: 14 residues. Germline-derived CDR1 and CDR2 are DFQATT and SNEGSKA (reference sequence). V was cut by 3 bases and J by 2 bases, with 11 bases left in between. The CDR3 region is CSASERGPYNEQFF. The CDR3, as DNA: TGCAGTGCTAGCGAAAGAGGTCCCTACAATGAGCAGTTCTTC.

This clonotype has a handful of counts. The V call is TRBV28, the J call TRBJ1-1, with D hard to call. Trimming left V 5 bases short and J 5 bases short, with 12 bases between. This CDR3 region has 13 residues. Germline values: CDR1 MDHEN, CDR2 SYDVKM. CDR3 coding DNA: TGTGCCAGCAGTGAATTAGGGCGTACTGAAGCTTTCTTT. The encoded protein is CASSELGRTEAFF.

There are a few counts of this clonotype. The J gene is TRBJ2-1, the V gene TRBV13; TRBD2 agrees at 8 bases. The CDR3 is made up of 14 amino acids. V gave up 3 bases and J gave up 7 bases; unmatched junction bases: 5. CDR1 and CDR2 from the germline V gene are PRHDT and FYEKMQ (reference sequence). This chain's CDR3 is CASSFRGGSNEQFF. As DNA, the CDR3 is TGTGCCAGCAGCTTCCGGGGGGGCTCGAATGAGCAGTTCTTC.

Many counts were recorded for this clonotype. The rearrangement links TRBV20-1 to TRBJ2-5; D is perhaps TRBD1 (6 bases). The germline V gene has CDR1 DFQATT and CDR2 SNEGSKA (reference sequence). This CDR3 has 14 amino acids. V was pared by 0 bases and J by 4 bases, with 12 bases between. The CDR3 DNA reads TGCAGTGCTAGAGACGTGCAGGGGACAGAGACCCAGTACTTC. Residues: CSARDVQGTETQYF.

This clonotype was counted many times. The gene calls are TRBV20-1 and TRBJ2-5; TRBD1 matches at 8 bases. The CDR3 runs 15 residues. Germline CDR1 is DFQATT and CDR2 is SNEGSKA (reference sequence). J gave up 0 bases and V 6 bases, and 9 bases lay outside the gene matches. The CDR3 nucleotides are TGCAGTGCCGAGAAGGACAGGGATAACCAAGAGACCCAGTACTTC. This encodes CSAEKDRDNQETQYF.

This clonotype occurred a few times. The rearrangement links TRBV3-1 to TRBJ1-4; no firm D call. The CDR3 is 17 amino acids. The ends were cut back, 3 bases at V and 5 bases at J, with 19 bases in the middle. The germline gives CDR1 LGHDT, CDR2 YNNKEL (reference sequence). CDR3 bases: TGTGCCAGCAGCCAGCGACGTACCCTACCGGAGAATGAAAAACTGTTTTTT. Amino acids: CASSQRRTLPENEKLFF.